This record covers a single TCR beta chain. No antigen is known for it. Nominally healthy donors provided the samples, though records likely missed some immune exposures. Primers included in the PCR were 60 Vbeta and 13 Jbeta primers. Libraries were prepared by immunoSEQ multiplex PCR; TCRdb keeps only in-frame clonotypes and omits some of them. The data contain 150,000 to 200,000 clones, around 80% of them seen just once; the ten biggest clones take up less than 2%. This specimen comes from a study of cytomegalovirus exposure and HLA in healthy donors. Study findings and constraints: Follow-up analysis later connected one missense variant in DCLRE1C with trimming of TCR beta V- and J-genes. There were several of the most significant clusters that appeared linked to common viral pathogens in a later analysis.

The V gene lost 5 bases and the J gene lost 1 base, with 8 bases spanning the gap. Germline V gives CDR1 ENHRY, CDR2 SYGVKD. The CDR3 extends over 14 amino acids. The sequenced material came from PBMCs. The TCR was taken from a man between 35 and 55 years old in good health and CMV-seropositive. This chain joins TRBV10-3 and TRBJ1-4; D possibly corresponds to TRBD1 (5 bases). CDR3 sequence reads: CAISQGQTNEKLFF. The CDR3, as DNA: TGTGCCATCAGTCAGGGTCAAACTAATGAAAAACTGTTTTTT.